This T cell receptor (beta chain) is drawn from a study of human T cells and chemical hapten exposure. The wider study: Sensitization employed 2% DPC on around 2 cm by around 2 cm of upper inner arm skin. How much TCR each sample yielded varied, mostly because pooled library volumes differed slightly.

The table lists this clonotype with a few counts. The antigen is unknown. The CDR3 runs 13 residues. Deletions cut 6 bases from V and 6 bases from J, with 11 bases between. In germline, CDR1 is SGHTA, CDR2 FQGNSA. One entry per CDR3 protein results from TCRdb running MiXCR on the RACE reads. The sample lists tens of thousands of distinct CDR3 sequences; approximately 10% were seen once. Notes on the study in general: Controls had significantly fewer large CDR3 similarity clusters than were formed by expanded TCRs.

Time point reported: patch test 1, 2 weeks after DPC sensitization. Treatment defined: therapeutic diphenylcyclopropenone sensitization with weekly scalp DPC. People who gave samples had alopecia, were 18 to 70 years old, and were suitable for DPC. The TCR was taken from a man aged 40-55 years with alopecia areata. Some clones in this sample may be carry-over from other donors' samples. The V call is TRBV7-2, the J call TRBJ2-2; perhaps TRBD2 as D (5 bases). Sample: whole blood, taken in connection with sensitization to the hapten diphenylcyclopropenone (DPC). For the CDR3, the DNA is TGTGCCAGCAGGAGGACTTTACCCGGGGAGCTGTTTTTT. Protein product: CASRRTLPGELFF. Drawing the rest from reference TRBV7-2 and TRBJ2-2, the complete variable domain is GAGVSQSPSNKVTEKGKDVELRCDPISGHTALYWYRQSLGQGLEFLIYFQGNSAPDKSGLPSDRFSAERTGGSVSTLTIQRTQQEDSAVYLCASRRTLPGELFFGEGSRLTVL.